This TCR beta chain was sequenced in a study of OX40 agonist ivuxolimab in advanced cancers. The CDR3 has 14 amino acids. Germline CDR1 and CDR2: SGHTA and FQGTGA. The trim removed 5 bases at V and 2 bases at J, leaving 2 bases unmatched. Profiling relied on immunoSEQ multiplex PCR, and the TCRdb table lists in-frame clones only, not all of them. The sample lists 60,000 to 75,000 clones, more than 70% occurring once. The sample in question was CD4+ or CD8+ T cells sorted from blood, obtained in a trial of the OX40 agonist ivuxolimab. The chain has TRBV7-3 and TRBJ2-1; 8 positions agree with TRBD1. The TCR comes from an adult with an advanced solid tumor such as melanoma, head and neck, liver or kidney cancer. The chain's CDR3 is CASSPDRAYNEQFF. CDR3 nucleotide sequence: TGTGCCAGCAGCCCGGACAGGGCCTACAATGAGCAGTTCTTC.